The 18 T cell receptor beta chains reported below all come from one sample, sequenced in a study of shared clonotypes between healthy human individuals. The table came from immunoSEQ multiplex PCR; TCRdb's copy has only in-frame clones and leaves some out. This table holds 2 million or so clones, roughly 96% found once. The sequenced material came from naive CD4+ T cells sorted from blood. Sample subset: CD45RA+ positively selected. These receptors originate from a man between 18 and 29 years old in good health.

The chain combines TRBV5-1 with TRBJ2-1; the D call may be TRBD1 or TRBD2 (6 bases each). Germline V gives CDR1 SGHRS, CDR2 YFSETQ. Trimming shortened V by 4 bases and J by 1 base, and 12 bases separated the two germline ends. The CDR3 covers 15 residues. Here the CDR3 DNA reads TGCGCCAGCAGCCAAGAGGGGGGTTCCTACAATGAGCAGTTCTTC. It codes for CASSQEGGSYNEQFF.

The rearrangement links TRBV4-3 to TRBJ2-1, with TRBD2 matching over 9 bases. Germline CDR1 is LGHNA and CDR2 is YSLEER. V was clipped by 6 bases and J by 6 bases; unmatched bases: 6. CDR3 length: 14 residues. For the CDR3, the DNA is TGCGCCAGCAGGTCTGCTAGCGGGATCAATGAGCAGTTCTTC. Its translation is CASRSASGINEQFF.

The genes are TRBV9 and TRBJ2-3, with D uncertain. Germline CDR1 is SGDLS and CDR2 is YYNGEE. Trimming shortened V by 2 bases and J by 4 bases, and 11 bases separated the two germline ends. This CDR3 spans 14 amino acids. The CDR3 spells CASSVLSTPDTQYF. As DNA, the CDR3 is TGTGCCAGCAGCGTTTTAAGTACCCCAGATACGCAGTATTTT.

V usage is TRBV7-9 and J usage is TRBJ2-7; 7 bases agree with TRBD1. In germline, CDR1 is SEHNR, CDR2 FQNEAQ (reference sequence). Trimming at V came to 5 bases and at J to 4 bases, leaving 14 bases not matched to a gene. The CDR3 consists of 16 residues. In nucleotides, the CDR3 is TGTGCCAGCAGCCCACAGGGGCCCCTGGACTTTTACGAGCAGTACTTC. Translation: CASSPQGPLDFYEQYF.

The rearrangement uses TRBV4-3 and TRBJ2-2; TRBD2 might be the D (5 bases). V was pared by 0 bases and J by 4 bases, with 12 bases between. The CDR3 consists of 16 residues. Per germline, CDR1 LGHNA and CDR2 YSLEER. The CDR3 DNA sequence: TGCGCCAGCAGCCAAGAGGGGAGTTTGGGCACCGGGGAGCTGTTTTTT. It specifies CASSQEGSLGTGELFF.

Details on this clone: At the DNA level, this CDR3 is encoded by other sequences in the same sample as well. The chain uses TRBV7-8 and TRBJ2-7; D uncertain. The CDR3 runs 11 residues. V was shortened by 6 bases and J by 4 bases, with 7 bases between the two germline ends. Germline lookup yields CDR1 SGHVS and CDR2 FQNEAQ. The CDR3 coding sequence is TGTGCCAGCAGTCTTGAGTACGAGCAGTACTTC. It specifies CASSLEYEQYF.

This chain links TRBV29-1 with TRBJ2-3; D is uncertain. Deletions cut 0 bases from V and 4 bases from J, with 5 bases between. Germline values: CDR1 SQVTM, CDR2 ANQGSEA. The CDR3 loop spans 12 amino acids. In DNA, the CDR3 is TGCAGCGTTGAAGAGTTACCAGATACGCAGTATTTT. Residues: CSVEELPDTQYF.

The chain recombines TRBV5-6 with TRBJ1-2; D unresolved. V gave up 1 base and J gave up 1 base, with 8 bases separating them. Germline-derived CDR1 and CDR2 are SGHDT and YYEEEE. This CDR3 is 14 amino acids long. This CDR3 is CASSLFTNNYGYTF. CDR3 nucleotide sequence: TGTGCCAGCAGCTTGTTCACGAATAACTATGGCTACACCTTC.

The chain carries TRBV9 and TRBJ1-2; D might be TRBD1 (5 bases). The CDR3 is 19 amino acids. The germline gives CDR1 SGDLS, CDR2 YYNGEE. The V gene lost 0 bases and the J gene lost 0 bases, with 21 bases spanning the gap. CDR3 loop: CASSVAMGSPQGANYGYTF. In DNA, the CDR3 is TGTGCCAGCAGCGTAGCTATGGGCAGCCCACAAGGGGCTAACTATGGCTACACCTTC.

CDR3: CASSPAGQGIGYGYTF. The DNA of the CDR3 is TGCGCCAGCAGCCCCGCGGGACAGGGGATTGGCTATGGCTACACCTTC. The rearrangement joins TRBV4-3 to TRBJ1-2; 10 nucleotides agree with TRBD1. This CDR3 has 16 residues. The V gene end was trimmed by 4 bases and the J gene end by 4 bases; junction bases not matched to a gene: 9. Germline assignment: CDR1 LGHNA and CDR2 YSLEER.

This chain connects TRBV6-1 to TRBJ2-7; 9 bases fit TRBD2. V lost 0 bases to trimming and J lost 1 base; unmatched junction nucleotides: 4. The CDR3 is 16 residues long. Germline V gene sequence: CDR1 MNHNS, CDR2 SASEGT. CDR3 coding DNA: TGTGCCAGCAGTGAAGCGCCGGCGGGAGGGTCCTACGAGCAGTACTTC. It is translated as CASSEAPAGGSYEQYF.

The chain is built from TRBV19 and TRBJ2-3; D unclear. Trimming left V 5 bases short and J 2 bases short, with 17 bases between. Germline V gene data show CDR1 as LNHDA and CDR2 as SQIVND (reference sequence). CDR3 length: 16 residues. The CDR3 DNA sequence: TGTGCCAGTAGTTCCCCGGCGGTTCTTGACACAGATACGCAGTATTTT. Amino acids: CASSSPAVLDTDTQYF.

The genes are TRBV11-2 and TRBJ1-1; D is undetermined. V was shortened by 7 bases and J by 0 bases, with 12 bases between the two germline ends. This CDR3 has 14 residues. CDR1 is SGHAT, CDR2 FQNNGV, per germline. The CDR3 sequence: CASTSMALNTEAFF. The CDR3 coding sequence is TGTGCCAGCACCTCTATGGCCCTGAACACTGAAGCTTTCTTT.

In its sample, this clone was seen once. The rearrangement uses TRBV11-2 and TRBJ1-6; no clear D. From germline, CDR1 is SGHAT and CDR2 FQNNGV. This CDR3 comprises 16 residues. V lost 0 bases to trimming and J lost 8 bases, with 14 bases between them. CDR3: CASSLESGLGYSPLHF. The CDR3 nucleotides read TGTGCCAGCAGCTTAGAGAGTGGTTTGGGGTATTCACCCCTCCACTTT. The complete variable domain, with remaining parts taken from reference TRBV11-2 and TRBJ1-6, reads EAGVAQSPRYKIIEKRQSVAFWCNPISGHATLYWYQQILGQGPKLLIQFQNNGVVDDSQLPKDRFSAERLKGVDSTLKIQPAKLEDSAVYLCASSLESGLGYSPLHFGNGTRLTVT.

V usage is TRBV29-1 and J usage is TRBJ2-5; D tentatively reads TRBD1 or TRBD2 (6 bases each). This CDR3 spans 13 amino acids. Germline lookup yields CDR1 SQVTM and CDR2 ANQGSEA. V was shortened by 8 bases and J by 2 bases, with 15 bases between the two germline ends. The CDR3 here is CSWGASLQETQYF. The CDR3 nucleotides are TGCAGCTGGGGGGCATCTTTACAAGAGACCCAGTACTTC.

With regard to this clone: The sample contains more than one DNA sequence encoding this CDR3. V usage is TRBV6-1 and J usage is TRBJ1-4, with D unresolved. Trimming shortened V by 0 bases and J by 8 bases, and 10 bases separated the two germline ends. This CDR3 is 14 amino acids long. The germline V gene encodes CDR1 MNHNS and CDR2 SASEGT. This CDR3 is CASSEARVGEKLFF. The CDR3 DNA reads TGTGCCAGCAGTGAAGCGAGGGTAGGGGAAAAACTGTTTTTT.

This clone appeared many times. Other nucleotide sequences from this sample produce the same CDR3. The genes are TRBV13 and TRBJ1-1, with D maybe TRBD1 (5 bases). This CDR3 comprises 16 residues. The V and J ends lost 5 bases and 0 bases respectively, with 16 bases between them. Germline V gene lookup returns CDR1 PRHDT and CDR2 FYEKMQ (reference sequence). Written as DNA, the CDR3 is TGTGCCAGCAGCCGTCTCGGGGGACGCCTGAACACTGAAGCTTTCTTT. It specifies CASSRLGGRLNTEAFF.

The chain is built from TRBV2 and TRBJ2-7; 8 nucleotides agree with TRBD2. This CDR3 comprises 13 residues. From germline, CDR1 is SNHLY and CDR2 FYNNEI. V lost 11 bases, J lost 3 bases, and 9 bases stayed unmatched. The CDR3 loop is CADFHSGVYEQYF. DNA for the CDR3: TGTGCCGACTTCCATAGCGGGGTCTACGAGCAGTACTTC.